This T cell receptor beta chain stems from a study of identical twins. In this sample, this clonotype turned up a few times. TCRdb re-analysed the 5' RACE reads in MiXCR, keeping a single row per CDR3 protein. The sample records more than 200,000 distinct CDR3 sequences, less than 9.5% being singletons. Material for sequencing was memory (CD45RO+) T cells sorted from blood. This sequence was found in a woman aged 18-29 years in good health.

The CDR3 nucleotides are TGCGCCAGCAGAGGGGTCGTAGACACTGAAGCTTTCTTT. Its translation: CASRGVVDTEAFF. The chain uses TRBV5-1 and TRBJ1-1; D is perhaps TRBD1 (5 bases). The CDR3 totals 13 residues. Germline V gives CDR1 SGHRS, CDR2 YFSETQ. Trimming stripped 5 bases from V and 3 bases from J, with 11 bases between.